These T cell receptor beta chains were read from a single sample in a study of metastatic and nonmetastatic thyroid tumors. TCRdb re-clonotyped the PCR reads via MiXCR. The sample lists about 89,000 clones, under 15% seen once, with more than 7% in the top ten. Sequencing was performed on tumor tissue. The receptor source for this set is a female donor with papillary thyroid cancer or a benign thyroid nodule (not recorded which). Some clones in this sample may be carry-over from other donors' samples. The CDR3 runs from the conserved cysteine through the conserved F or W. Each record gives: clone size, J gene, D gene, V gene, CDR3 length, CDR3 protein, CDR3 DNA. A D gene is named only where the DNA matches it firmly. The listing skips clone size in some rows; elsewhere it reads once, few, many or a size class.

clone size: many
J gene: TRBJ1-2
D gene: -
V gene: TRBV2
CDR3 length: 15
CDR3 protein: CASSFRGLVNYGYTF
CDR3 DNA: TGTGCCAGCAGTTTTAGAGGGCTCGTTAACTATGGCTACACCTTC

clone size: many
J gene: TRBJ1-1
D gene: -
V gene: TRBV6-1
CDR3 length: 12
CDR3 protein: CAVRREATEAFF
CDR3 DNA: TGTGCCGTAAGGAGGGAGGCCACTGAAGCTTTCTTT

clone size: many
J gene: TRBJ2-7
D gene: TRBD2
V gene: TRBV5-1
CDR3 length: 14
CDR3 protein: CASTWTSGANEQYF
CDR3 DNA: TGCGCCAGCACCTGGACTAGCGGTGCCAACGAGCAGTACTTC

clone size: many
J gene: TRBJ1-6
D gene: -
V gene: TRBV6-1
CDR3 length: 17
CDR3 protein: CASSALPDRSTNSPLHF
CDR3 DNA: TGTGCCAGCAGTGCATTACCTGACAGGTCCACTAATTCACCCCTCCACTTT

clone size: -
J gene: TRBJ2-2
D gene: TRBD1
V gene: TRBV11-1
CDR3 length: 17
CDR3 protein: CASSLLAGGMNTGEPFF
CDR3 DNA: TGTGCCAGCAGCTTACTGGCAGGGGGAATGAACACCGGGGAGCCGTTTTTT

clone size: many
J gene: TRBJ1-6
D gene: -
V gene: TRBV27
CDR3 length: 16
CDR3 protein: CASSLTQSSYNSPLHF
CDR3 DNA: TGTGCCAGCAGTTTAACCCAGAGCTCCTATAATTCACCCCTCCACTTT

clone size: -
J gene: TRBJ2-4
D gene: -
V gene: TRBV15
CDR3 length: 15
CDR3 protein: CATSRDSGFQNIQYF
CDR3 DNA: TGTGCCACCAGCAGAGATAGCGGATTTCAAAACATTCAGTACTTC

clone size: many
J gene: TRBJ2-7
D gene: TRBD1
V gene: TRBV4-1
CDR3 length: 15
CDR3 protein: CASSQGQGHPYEQYF
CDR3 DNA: TGCGCCAGCAGCCAGGGACAGGGGCACCCCTACGAGCAGTACTTC

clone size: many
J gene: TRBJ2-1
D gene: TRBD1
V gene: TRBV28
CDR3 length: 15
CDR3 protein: CASSLSGQGRNEQFF
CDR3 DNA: TGTGCCAGCAGTTTATCGGGACAGGGGAGGAATGAGCAGTTCTTC

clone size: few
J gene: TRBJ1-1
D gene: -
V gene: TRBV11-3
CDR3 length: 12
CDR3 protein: CASSVGFGGAFF
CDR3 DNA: TGTGCCTCCTCGGTGGGGTTCGGGGGAGCTTTCTTT

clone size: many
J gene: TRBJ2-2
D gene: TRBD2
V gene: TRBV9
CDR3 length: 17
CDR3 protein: CASSPHGLAGVSGELFF
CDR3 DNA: TGTGCCAGCAGCCCTCACGGACTAGCGGGAGTGTCCGGGGAGCTGTTTTTT

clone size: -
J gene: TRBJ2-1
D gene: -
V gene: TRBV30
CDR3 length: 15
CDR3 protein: CAWSAEYPSPNEQFF
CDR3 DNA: TGTGCCTGGAGTGCGGAATATCCCTCTCCCAATGAGCAGTTCTTC

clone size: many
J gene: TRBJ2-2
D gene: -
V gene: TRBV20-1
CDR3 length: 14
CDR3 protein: CSARMGGGTGELFF
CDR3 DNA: TGCAGTGCTAGGATGGGGGGCGGAACCGGGGAGCTGTTTTTT

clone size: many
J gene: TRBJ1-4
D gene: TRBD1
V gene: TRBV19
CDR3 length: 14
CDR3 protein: CASSIGRGYEKLFF
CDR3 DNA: TGTGCCAGTAGTATAGGCAGGGGGTACGAAAAACTGTTTTTT

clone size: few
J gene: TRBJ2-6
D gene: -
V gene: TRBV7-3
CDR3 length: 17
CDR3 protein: CASSLTGPNSGANVLTF
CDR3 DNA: TGTGCCAGCAGCTTAACGGGCCCTAACTCTGGGGCCAACGTCCTGACTTTC